A selection of T cell receptor beta chains follows, all from one sample in a study of control samples from healthy donors and cancer patients. TCRdb's copy holds only in-frame clones and misses some; the assay was immunoSEQ multiplex PCR. The sample carries 140,000 to 150,000 clones, approximately 91% recorded once. Input material: blood. The source of these receptors is a man aged 30 to 39 in good health. Each CDR3 is given with its conserved first and last residue. D genes are given only for firm matches. Expanded clones get a size class; other rows say once, few or many, or leave the size out.

TRBJ1-2 . TRBV20-1 . TGCAGTGCTAGTTCCCCGGGGGTTTGGAGTGGCTACACCTTC CSASSPGVWSGYTF
TRBJ1-5 . TRBV27 . TGTGCCAGCAGTTTACAGGGGATTGGTCAGCCCCAGCATTTT CASSLQGIGQPQHF
TRBJ2-6 . TRBV6-6 TRBD1 TGTGCCAGCATCTGGGACAGGGCTGGGGCCAACGTCCTGACTTTC CASIWDRAGANVLTF
TRBJ2-5 . TRBV3-1/TRBV3-2 . TGTGCCAGCAGCCTCCGTGAGCCTCAGACCCAGTACTTC CASSLREPQTQYF
TRBJ2-1 . TRBV7-2 . TGTGCCAGCAGACTAGGATACAATGAGCAGTTCTTC CASRLGYNEQFF
TRBJ1-1 . TRBV19 . TGTGCCAGTAGTATAGATCCCAACAGCTACACTGAAGCTTTCTTT CASSIDPNSYTEAFF
TRBJ2-1 . TRBV29-1 TRBD2 TGCAGCGTTCGGACTAGCGGGAGGCAAACCAATGAGCAGTTCTTC CSVRTSGRQTNEQFF
TRBJ1-1 . TRBV12-5 . TGTGCTAGTGGTTTGGTACTAACTGGGGGGGCGAACACTGAAGCTTTCTTT CASGLVLTGGANTEAFF
TRBJ1-6 once TRBV15 . TGTGCCACCAGCAGAGGTAACACTGATTCACCCCTCCACTTT CATSRGNTDSPLHF
TRBJ1-6 once TRBV7-2 . TGTGCCAGCAGCCCAACCGGGCCGGAGAATTCACCCCTCCACTTT CASSPTGPENSPLHF
TRBJ2-7 . TRBV10-3 TRBD2 TGTGCCATCAGTGAGTCTTCGGGAGGCCTATCCTCCTACGAGCAGTACTTC CAISESSGGLSSYEQYF
TRBJ1-2 once TRBV5-6 TRBD1 TGTGCCAGCAGCTTGGGGGACAGAAAAAGCCGGGGCTACACCTTC CASSLGDRKSRGYTF
TRBJ2-7 . TRBV29-1 . TGCAGCGTAAGAGAGGCAGGGCGGACCTACGAGCAGTACTTC CSVREAGRTYEQYF